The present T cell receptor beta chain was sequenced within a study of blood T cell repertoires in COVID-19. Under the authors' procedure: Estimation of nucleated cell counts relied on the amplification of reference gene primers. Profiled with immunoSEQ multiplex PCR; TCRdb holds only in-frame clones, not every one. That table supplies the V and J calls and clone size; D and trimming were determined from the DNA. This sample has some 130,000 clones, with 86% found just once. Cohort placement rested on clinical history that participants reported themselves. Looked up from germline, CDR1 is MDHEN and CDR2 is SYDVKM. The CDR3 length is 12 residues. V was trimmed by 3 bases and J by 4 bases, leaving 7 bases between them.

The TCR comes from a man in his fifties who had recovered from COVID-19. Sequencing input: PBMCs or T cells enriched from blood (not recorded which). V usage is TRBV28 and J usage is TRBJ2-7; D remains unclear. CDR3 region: CASSFWRYEQYF. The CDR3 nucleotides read TGTGCCAGCAGTTTTTGGAGATACGAGCAGTACTTC. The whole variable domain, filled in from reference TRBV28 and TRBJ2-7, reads DVKVTQSSRYLVKRTGEKVFLECVQDMDHENMFWYRQDPGLGLRLIYFSYDVKMKEKGDIPEGYSVSREKKERFSLILESASTNQTSMYLCASSFWRYEQYFGPGTRLTVT.